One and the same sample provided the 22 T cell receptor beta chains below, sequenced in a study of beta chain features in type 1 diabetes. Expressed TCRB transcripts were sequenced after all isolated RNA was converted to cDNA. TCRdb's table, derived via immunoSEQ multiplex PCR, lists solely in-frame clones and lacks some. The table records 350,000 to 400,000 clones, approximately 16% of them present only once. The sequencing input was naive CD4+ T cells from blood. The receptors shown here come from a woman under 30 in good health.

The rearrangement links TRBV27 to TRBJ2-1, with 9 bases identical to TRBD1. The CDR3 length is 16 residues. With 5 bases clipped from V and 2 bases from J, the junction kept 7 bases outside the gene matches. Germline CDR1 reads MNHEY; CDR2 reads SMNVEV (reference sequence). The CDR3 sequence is CASSPTGTGTYNEQFF. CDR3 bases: TGTGCCAGCAGTCCGACCGGGACAGGGACCTACAATGAGCAGTTCTTC.

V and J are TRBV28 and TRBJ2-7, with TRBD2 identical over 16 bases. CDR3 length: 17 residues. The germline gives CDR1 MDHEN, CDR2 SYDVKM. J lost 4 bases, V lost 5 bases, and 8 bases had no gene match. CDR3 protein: CASSTEGTSGRGYEQYF. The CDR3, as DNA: TGTGCCAGCAGTACTGAAGGGACTAGCGGGAGGGGGTACGAGCAGTACTTC.

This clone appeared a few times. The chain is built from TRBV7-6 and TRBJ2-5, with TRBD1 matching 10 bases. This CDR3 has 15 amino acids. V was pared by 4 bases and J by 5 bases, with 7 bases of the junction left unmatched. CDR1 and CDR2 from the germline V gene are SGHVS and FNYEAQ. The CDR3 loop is CASSSGTGVRETQYF. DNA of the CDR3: TGTGCCAGCAGCTCAGGGACAGGGGTTCGGGAGACCCAGTACTTC.

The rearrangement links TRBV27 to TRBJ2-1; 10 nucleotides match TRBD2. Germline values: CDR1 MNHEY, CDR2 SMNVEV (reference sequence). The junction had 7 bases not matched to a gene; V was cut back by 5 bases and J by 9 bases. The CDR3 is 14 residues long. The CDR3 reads CASSPLAGEGEQFF. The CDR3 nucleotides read TGTGCCAGCAGTCCGCTAGCGGGAGAGGGTGAGCAGTTCTTC.

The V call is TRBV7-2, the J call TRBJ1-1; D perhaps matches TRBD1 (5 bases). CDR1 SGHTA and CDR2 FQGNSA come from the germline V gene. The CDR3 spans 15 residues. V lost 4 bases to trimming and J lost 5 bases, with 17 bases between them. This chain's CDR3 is CASSSLGGMVTEAFF. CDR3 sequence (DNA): TGTGCCAGCAGCTCCCTCGGGGGAATGGTAACTGAAGCTTTCTTT.

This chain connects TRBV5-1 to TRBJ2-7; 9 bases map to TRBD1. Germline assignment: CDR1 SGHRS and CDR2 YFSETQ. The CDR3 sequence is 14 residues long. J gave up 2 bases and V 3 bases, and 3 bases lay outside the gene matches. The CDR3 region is CASSWTGATYEQYF. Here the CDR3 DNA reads TGCGCCAGCAGCTGGACAGGGGCCACCTACGAGCAGTACTTC.

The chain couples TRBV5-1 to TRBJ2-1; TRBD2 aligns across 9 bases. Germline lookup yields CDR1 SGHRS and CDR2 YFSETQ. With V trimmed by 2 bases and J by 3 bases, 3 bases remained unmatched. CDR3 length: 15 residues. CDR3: CASSFSGGLYNEQFF. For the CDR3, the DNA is TGCGCCAGCAGCTTTAGCGGGGGACTCTACAATGAGCAGTTCTTC.

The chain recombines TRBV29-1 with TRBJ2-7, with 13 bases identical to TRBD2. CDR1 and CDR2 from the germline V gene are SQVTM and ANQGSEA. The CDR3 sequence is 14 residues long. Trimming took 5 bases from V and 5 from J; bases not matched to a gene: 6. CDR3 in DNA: TGCAGCGTTTGGACTAGCGGGAGATCCGACGAGCAGTACTTC. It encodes CSVWTSGRSDEQYF.

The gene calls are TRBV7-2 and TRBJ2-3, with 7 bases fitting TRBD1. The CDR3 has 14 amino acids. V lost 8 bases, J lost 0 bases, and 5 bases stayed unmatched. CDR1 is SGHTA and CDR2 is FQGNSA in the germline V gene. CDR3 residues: CASQQGYSTDTQYF. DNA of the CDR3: TGTGCCAGCCAACAGGGGTATAGCACAGATACGCAGTATTTT. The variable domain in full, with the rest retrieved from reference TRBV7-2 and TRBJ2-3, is GAGVSQSPSNKVTEKGKDVELRCDPISGHTALYWYRQSLGQGLEFLIYFQGNSAPDKSGLPSDRFSAERTGGSVSTLTIQRTQQEDSAVYLCASQQGYSTDTQYFGPGTRLTVL.

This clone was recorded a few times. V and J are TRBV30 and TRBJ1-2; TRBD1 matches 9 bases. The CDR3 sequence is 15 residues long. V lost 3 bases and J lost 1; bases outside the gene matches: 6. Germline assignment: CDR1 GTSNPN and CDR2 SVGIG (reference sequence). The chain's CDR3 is CAWRPGQGINYGYTF. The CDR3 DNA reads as TGTGCCTGGAGGCCCGGACAGGGGATTAACTATGGCTACACCTTC.

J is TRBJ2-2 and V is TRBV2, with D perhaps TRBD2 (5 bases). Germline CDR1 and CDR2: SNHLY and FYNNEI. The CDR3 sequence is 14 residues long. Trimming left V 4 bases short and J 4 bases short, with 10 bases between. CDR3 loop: CASSASAGTGELFF. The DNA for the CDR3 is TGTGCCAGCAGTGCCTCGGCGGGCACCGGGGAGCTGTTTTTT.

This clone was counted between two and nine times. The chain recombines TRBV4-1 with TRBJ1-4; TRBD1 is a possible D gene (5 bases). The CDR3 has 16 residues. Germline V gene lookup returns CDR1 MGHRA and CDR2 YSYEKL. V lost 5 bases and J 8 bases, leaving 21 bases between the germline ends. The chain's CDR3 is CASSDQAPGKGEKLFF. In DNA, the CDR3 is TGCGCCAGCAGCGATCAGGCCCCAGGGAAAGGAGAAAAACTGTTTTTT.

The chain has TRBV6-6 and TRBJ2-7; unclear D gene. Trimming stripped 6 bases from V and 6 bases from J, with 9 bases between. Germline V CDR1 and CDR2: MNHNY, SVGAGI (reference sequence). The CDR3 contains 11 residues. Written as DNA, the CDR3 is TGTGCCAGCAGGACACGAACCGAGCAGTACTTC. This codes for CASRTRTEQYF.

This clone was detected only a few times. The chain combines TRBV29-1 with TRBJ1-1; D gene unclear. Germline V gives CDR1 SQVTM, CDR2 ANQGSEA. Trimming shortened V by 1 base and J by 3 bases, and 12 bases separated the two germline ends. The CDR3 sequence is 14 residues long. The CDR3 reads CSVEARGADTEAFF. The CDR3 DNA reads TGCAGCGTTGAAGCAAGAGGAGCGGACACTGAAGCTTTCTTT.

CDR3 sequence: CASQGGGLNTEAFF. The CDR3 region has the DNA TGTGCCAGCCAGGGGGGCGGGTTGAACACTGAAGCTTTCTTT. The V gene is TRBV2, the J gene TRBJ1-1; 7 nucleotides line up with TRBD1. This CDR3 spans 14 amino acids. Per germline, CDR1 SNHLY and CDR2 FYNNEI. J lost 0 bases, V lost 8 bases, and 6 bases had no gene match.

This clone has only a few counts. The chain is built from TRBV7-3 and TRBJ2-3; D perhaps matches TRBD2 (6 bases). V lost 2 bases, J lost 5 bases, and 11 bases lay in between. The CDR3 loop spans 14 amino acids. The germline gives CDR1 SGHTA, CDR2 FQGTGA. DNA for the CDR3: TGTGCCAGCAGCTTAGCGGGACCCGTAGATACGCAGTATTTT. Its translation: CASSLAGPVDTQYF.

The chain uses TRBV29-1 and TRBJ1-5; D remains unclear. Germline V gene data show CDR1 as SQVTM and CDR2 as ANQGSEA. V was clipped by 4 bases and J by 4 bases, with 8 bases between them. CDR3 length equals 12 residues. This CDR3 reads CSVGAENQPQHF. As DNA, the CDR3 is TGCAGCGTTGGAGCCGAAAATCAGCCCCAGCATTTT.

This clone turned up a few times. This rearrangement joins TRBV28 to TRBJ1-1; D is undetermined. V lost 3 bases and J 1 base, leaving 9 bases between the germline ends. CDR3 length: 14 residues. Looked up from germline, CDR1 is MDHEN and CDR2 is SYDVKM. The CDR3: CASSFRHSNTEAFF. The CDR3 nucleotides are TGTGCCAGCAGTTTCAGACATTCGAACACTGAAGCTTTCTTT.

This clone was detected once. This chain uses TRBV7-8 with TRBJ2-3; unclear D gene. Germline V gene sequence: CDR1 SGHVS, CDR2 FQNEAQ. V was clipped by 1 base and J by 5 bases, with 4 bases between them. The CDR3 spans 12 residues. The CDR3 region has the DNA TGTGCCAGCAGCTTAGGCGTAGATACGCAGTATTTT. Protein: CASSLGVDTQYF.

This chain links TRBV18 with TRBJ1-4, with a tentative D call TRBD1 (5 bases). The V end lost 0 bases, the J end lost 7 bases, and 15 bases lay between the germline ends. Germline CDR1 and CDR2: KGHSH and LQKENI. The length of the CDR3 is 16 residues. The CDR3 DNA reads TGTGCCAGCTCACCACCGTTGGAGGGGTTGTTTGAAAAACTGTTTTTT. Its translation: CASSPPLEGLFEKLFF.

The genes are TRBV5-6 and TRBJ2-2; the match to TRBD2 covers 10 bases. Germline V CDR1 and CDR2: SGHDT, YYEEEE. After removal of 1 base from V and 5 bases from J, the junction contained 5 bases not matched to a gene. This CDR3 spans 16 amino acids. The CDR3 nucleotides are TGTGCCAGCAGCTTGCTAGCGGGAGTTGGGACCGGGGAGCTGTTTTTT. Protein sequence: CASSLLAGVGTGELFF.

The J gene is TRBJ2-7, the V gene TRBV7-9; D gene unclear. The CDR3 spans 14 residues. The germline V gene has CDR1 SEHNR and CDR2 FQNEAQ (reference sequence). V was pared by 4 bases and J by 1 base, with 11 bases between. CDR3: CASSSFARSYEQYF. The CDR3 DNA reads TGTGCCAGCAGCTCCTTTGCCAGATCCTACGAGCAGTACTTC.